Listed below are T cell receptor beta chains from one sample, sequenced in a study of T cell repertoires in cytomegalovirus infection. TCRdb re-called the reads with MiXCR, one entry per CDR3 protein. The sample lists around 210,000 distinct CDR3 sequences; under 8.5% were seen once. The sequenced sample was PBMCs. Source of these receptors: a human donor in good health (CMV status not recorded). Some clones in this sample may be carry-over from other donors' samples. Both conserved end residues are part of each CDR3. The D gene is left open where the match is weak. Rows give clone size only sometimes, using once, few, many, or a class for an expanded clone.

few TRBJ1-2 TRBD1 15 TRBV19 TGTGCCAGTAGTCGGCGGGGGACAGTGGGAAATGGCTACACCTTC CASSRRGTVGNGYTF
few TRBJ2-1 . 14 TRBV7-9 TGTGCCAGCAGCCACTCAACTGAGGGGCATGAGCAGTTCTTC CASSHSTEGHEQFF
many TRBJ2-2 . 13 TRBV9 TGTGCCAGCAGCGGGTCGGGCACCGGGGAGCTGTTTTTT CASSGSGTGELFF
many TRBJ2-1 . 15 TRBV6-1 TGTGCCAGCAGGGGAACAGGGAAGGGCTTCAATGAGCAGTTCTTC CASRGTGKGFNEQFF
many TRBJ1-2 TRBD1 16 TRBV7-2 TGTGCCAGCAGCCCGCAGACAGGGGTCCACGACTATGGCTACACCTTC CASSPQTGVHDYGYTF
many TRBJ1-1 TRBD1 13 TRBV2 TGTGCCAGCAGTTACTCCACAGGGGTAAGAGCTTTCTTT CASSYSTGVRAFF
many TRBJ1-1 . 16 TRBV6-2/TRBV6-3 TGTGCCAGCAGTTACGGTTTTCAGGGGAGGGCTACTGAAGCTTTCTTT CASSYGFQGRATEAFF
many TRBJ2-2 . 14 TRBV7-8 TGTGCCAGCAGCTTACGGACACACACCGGGGAGCTGTTTTTT CASSLRTHTGELFF
many TRBJ2-3 TRBD2 14 TRBV7-2 TGTGCCAGCAGTTTGACTAGCAAAGGGAGAGGGCAGTATTTT CASSLTSKGRGQYF
many TRBJ2-5 . 13 TRBV28 TGTGCCAGCAGTTTTATTGGAGAAGAGACCCAGTACTTC CASSFIGEETQYF
many TRBJ2-3 . 14 TRBV29-1 TGCAGCGTTGGAAACAAACAGGGCCCAGATACGCAGTATTTT CSVGNKQGPDTQYF
few TRBJ2-7 . 14 TRBV5-1 TGCGCCAGCAGCTTCGGGACTCTATACTACGAGCAGTACTTC CASSFGTLYYEQYF
many TRBJ2-2 . 15 TRBV30 TGTGCCTGGAGTACCCGACAGGCGAACACCGGGGAGCTGTTTTTT CAWSTRQANTGELFF
. TRBJ2-2 . 13 TRBV23-1 TGCGCCAGCAGCGGGGTGTATACCGGGGAGCTGTTTTTT CASSGVYTGELFF
many TRBJ1-1 . 15 TRBV7-2 TGTGCCAGCAGCTTTGGGGCGGGGATGAACACTGAAGCTTTCTTT CASSFGAGMNTEAFF
many TRBJ2-1 . 14 TRBV6-2/TRBV6-3 TGTGCCAGCAGTTACTCAGCTAGACCGGATGAGCAGTTCTTC CASSYSARPDEQFF
many TRBJ2-6 TRBD1 18 TRBV6-5 TGTGCCAGCAGTTACTCGACAGGGTTTGGCTCTGGGGCCAACGTCCTGACTTTC CASSYSTGFGSGANVLTF
. TRBJ2-7 . 15 TRBV7-9 TGTGCCAGCAGCGCCCGGACGGATCCCCTTAAGGAGCAGTACTTC CASSARTDPLKEQYF
many TRBJ2-1 . 14 TRBV19 TGTGCCAGTAGTATGGGGACCTCGGAGAATGAGCAGTTCTTC CASSMGTSENEQFF
many TRBJ1-1 TRBD1 12 TRBV20-1 TGCAGTGCTAAGGGGGCACGGACTGAAGCTTTCTTT CSAKGARTEAFF
many TRBJ2-7 TRBD2 17 TRBV7-3 TGTGCCAGCAGCTTACGGGCGGGGGGGGAAAGGGCCTACGAGCAGTACTTC CASSLRAGGERAYEQYF
many TRBJ1-2 . 15 TRBV7-2 TGTGCCAGCAGCTTAGTTGGTGGAATCGTCTATGGCTACACCTTC CASSLVGGIVYGYTF
many TRBJ1-2 . 12 TRBV12-3/TRBV12-4 TGTGCCAGCAGTCCTGGACGGGATGGCTACACCTTC CASSPGRDGYTF
many TRBJ2-1 . 13 TRBV6-2/TRBV6-3 TGTGCCAGCAGACAGACAGGGAGGGATGAGCAGTTCTTC CASRQTGRDEQFF
few TRBJ1-4 . 13 TRBV20-1 TGCAGTGCCCCCAGGGACACAGATGAAAAACTGTTTTTT CSAPRDTDEKLFF
many TRBJ2-1 . 14 TRBV15 TGTGCCACCAGCAGTTGGGGGGGCCAAAATGAGCAGTTCTTC CATSSWGGQNEQFF